The 7 T cell receptor beta chains below come from one sample, sequenced in a study of regulatory T cells in long-lasting Graves disease. Time point noted: newly diagnosed GD, antithyroid drugs for less than 3 months. TCR sequences were obtained from RNA taken from PBMCs. Through Arm-PCR of CDR3 regions and iRepertoire HTBI primers, TCR beta libraries were built. Via MiXCR, TCRdb re-called the multiplex PCR reads, giving one row per CDR3 protein. Counted here are 450,000 to 600,000 distinct CDR3 sequences, around 15% occurring once; the ten biggest clones make up 12%. This sample was also put to use in a study of T cells in Graves' hyperthyroidism and ophthalmopathy.

The source was peripheral blood mononuclear cells (PBMCs), collected at new diagnosis, from a patient treated with antithyroid drugs. The receptor source for this set is a middle-aged man with Graves disease.

Remarks on this clonotype: Given a much more abundant clone one base away, this may be a read error. The rearrangement links TRBV3-1 to TRBJ1-1; D call uncertain. Germline assignment: CDR1 LGHDT and CDR2 YNNKEL (reference sequence). The CDR3 is made up of 15 amino acids. The CDR3 spells CASSQDVLSGTEASF. CDR3 nucleotides: TGTGCCAGCAGCCAAGATGTGTTGTCGGGCACTGAAGCTTCCTTT.

This clonotype appeared many times. The chain joins TRBV11-2 to TRBJ2-1, with unresolved D. Trimming pared 4 bases from V and 3 bases from J, leaving 13 bases between. Germline V lookup: CDR1 SGHAT, CDR2 FQNNGV. CDR3 size: 15 residues. CDR3 region: CASSSKPSLYNEQFF. The CDR3 bases are TGTGCCAGCAGCTCCAAGCCATCCCTCTACAATGAGCAGTTCTTC.

There are a few counts of this clonotype. The rearrangement links TRBV27 to TRBJ2-7; the D gene could be TRBD1 or TRBD2 (5 bases each). Trimming removed 0 bases from V and 5 bases from J, with 11 bases in between. The germline V gene encodes CDR1 MNHEY and CDR2 SMNVEV (reference sequence). The CDR3 spans 14 residues. The CDR3 DNA reads as TGTGCCAGCAGTTTATCGAAGGGGACCCACGAGCAGTACTTC. This codes for CASSLSKGTHEQYF.

This clonotype was seen many times. The V call is TRBV2, the J call TRBJ1-1, with unresolved D. Germline V CDR1 and CDR2: SNHLY, FYNNEI. Deletions cut 5 bases from V and 0 bases from J, with 13 bases between. The CDR3 has 15 residues. CDR3 bases: TGTGCCAGCAGTCCCTGGTTGAGGATGAACACTGAAGCTTTCTTT. Translating it yields CASSPWLRMNTEAFF. The variable domain in full, with the rest retrieved from reference TRBV2 and TRBJ1-1, is EPEVTQTPSHQVTQMGQEVILRCVPISNHLYFYWYRQILGQKVEFLVSFYNNEISEKSEIFDDQFSVERPDGSNFTLKIRSTKLEDSAMYFCASSPWLRMNTEAFFGQGTRLTVV.

A few counts support this clonotype. V gene TRBV20-1 combines with J gene TRBJ2-2; D may be TRBD1 (5 bases). The germline V gene has CDR1 DFQATT and CDR2 SNEGSKA (reference sequence). The CDR3 covers 14 residues. V shed 1 base and J shed 5 bases, with 11 bases lying between them. CDR3 protein: CSARGTAGTGELFF. The CDR3 nucleotides read TGCAGTGCTAGAGGAACGGCAGGGACCGGGGAGCTGTTTTTT.

This clonotype was seen a handful of times. The V and J genes are TRBV7-9 and TRBJ2-1; D is ambiguous. Trimming removed 3 bases from V and 10 bases from J, with 7 bases in between. Germline CDR1 and CDR2: SEHNR and FQNEAQ (reference sequence). CDR3 length: 11 residues. The CDR3 sequence: CASSFVTEQFF. DNA for the CDR3: TGTGCCAGCAGCTTCGTGACGGAGCAGTTCTTC.

In its sample, this clonotype was seen a few times. The chain employs TRBV6-1 and TRBJ2-1; TRBD2 aligns across 10 bases. Germline V lookup: CDR1 MNHNS, CDR2 SASEGT. The CDR3 sequence is 15 residues long. The J segment lost 6 bases and the V segment lost 4 bases, leaving 6 bases of the junction unmatched. The CDR3 region is CASSGSGRAGNEQFF. The DNA of the CDR3 is TGTGCCAGCAGTGGAAGCGGGAGGGCGGGCAATGAGCAGTTCTTC.